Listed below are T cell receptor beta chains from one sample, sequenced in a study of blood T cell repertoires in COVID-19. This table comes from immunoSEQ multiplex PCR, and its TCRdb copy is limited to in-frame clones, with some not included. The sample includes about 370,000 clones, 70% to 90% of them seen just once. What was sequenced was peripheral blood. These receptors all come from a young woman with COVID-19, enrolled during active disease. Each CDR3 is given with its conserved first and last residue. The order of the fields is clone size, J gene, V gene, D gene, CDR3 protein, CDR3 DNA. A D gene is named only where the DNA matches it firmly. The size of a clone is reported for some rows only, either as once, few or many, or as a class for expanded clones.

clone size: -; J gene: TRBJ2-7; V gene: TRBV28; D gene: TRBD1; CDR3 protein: CASNKNRGLYEQYF; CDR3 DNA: TGTGCCAGCAATAAGAACAGGGGCCTCTACGAGCAGTACTTC
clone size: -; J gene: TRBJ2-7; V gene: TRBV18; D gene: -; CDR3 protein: CASSPTSQVDYEQYF; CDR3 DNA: TGTGCCAGCTCACCAACAAGCCAGGTGGACTACGAGCAGTACTTC
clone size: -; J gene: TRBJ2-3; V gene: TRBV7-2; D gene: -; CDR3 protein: CASSLDRGNTQYF; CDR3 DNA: TGTGCCAGCAGCTTAGACCGGGGAAATACGCAGTATTTT
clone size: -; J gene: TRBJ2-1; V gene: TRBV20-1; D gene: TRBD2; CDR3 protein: CIRTSYYEQFF; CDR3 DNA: TGCATCCGGACTAGCTACTATGAGCAGTTCTTC
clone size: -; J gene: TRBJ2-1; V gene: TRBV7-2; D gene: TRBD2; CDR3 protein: CASSLSLVLGSGSNNEQFF; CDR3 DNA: TGTGCCAGCAGCTTAAGTCTCGTTCTTGGTAGCGGGAGTAATAATGAGCAGTTCTTC
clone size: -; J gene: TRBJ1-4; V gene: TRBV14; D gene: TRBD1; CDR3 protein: CASKGQGTNEKLFF; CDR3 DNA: TGTGCCAGCAAGGGACAGGGGACTAATGAAAAACTGTTTTTT
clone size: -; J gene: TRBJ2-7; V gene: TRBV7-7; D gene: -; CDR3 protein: CASSTFGLAREQYF; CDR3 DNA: TGTGCTAGCAGCACCTTCGGACTCGCCAGGGAGCAGTACTTC
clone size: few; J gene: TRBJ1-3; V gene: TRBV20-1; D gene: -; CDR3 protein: CSASHSSGNTIYF; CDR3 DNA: TGCAGTGCTAGTCATAGCTCTGGAAACACCATATATTTT
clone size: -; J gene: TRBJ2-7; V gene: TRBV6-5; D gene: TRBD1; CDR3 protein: CASQPGQYSYEQYF; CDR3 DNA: TGTGCCAGCCAGCCGGGACAGTACTCCTACGAGCAGTACTTC
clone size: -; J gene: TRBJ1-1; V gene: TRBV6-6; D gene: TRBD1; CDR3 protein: CASSYDRGGRTAFF; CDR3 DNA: TGTGCCAGCAGCTATGACAGGGGCGGTAGGACAGCTTTCTTT
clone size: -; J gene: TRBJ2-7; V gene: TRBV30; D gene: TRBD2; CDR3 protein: CAWSSGLEQYF; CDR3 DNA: TGTGCCTGGAGTTCGGGACTAGAGCAGTACTTC
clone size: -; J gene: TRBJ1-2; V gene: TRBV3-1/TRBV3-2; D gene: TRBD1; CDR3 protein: CASSQNYRGQGYTF; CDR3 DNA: TGTGCCAGCAGCCAAAATTACAGGGGGCAAGGCTACACCTTC
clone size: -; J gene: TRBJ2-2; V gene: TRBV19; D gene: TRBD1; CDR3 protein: CASTLDRGTGELFF; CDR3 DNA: TGTGCCAGTACCCTGGACAGGGGGACCGGGGAGCTGTTTTTT
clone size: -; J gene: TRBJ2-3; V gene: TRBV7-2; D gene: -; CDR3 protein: CASSLAGSTDTQYF; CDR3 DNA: TGTGCCAGCAGCTTAGCGGGCAGCACAGATACGCAGTATTTT
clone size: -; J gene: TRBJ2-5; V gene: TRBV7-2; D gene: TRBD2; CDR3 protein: CASSLAGGEQETQYF; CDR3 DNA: TGTGCCAGCAGCTTAGCCGGGGGGGAACAAGAGACCCAGTACTTC
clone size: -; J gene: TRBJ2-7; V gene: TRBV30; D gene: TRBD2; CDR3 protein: CACNQGTSNSYEQYF; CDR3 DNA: TGTGCCTGTAACCAAGGGACTAGCAATTCCTACGAGCAGTACTTC
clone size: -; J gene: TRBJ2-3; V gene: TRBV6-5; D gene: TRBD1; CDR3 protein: CASRPQGASTDTQYF; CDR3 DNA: TGTGCCAGCAGACCACAGGGGGCTAGCACAGATACGCAGTATTTT
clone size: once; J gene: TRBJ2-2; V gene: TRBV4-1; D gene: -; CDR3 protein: CASRELATNTGELFF; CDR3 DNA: TGCGCCAGCAGAGAGCTAGCGACAAACACCGGGGAGCTGTTTTTT
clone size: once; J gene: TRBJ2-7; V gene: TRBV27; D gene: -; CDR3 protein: CASRDIFSYEQYF; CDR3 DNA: TGTGCCAGCAGGGACATATTCTCCTACGAGCAGTACTTC
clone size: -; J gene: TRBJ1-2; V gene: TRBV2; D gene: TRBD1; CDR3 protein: CASSVEQGATSYGYTF; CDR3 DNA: TGTGCCAGCAGTGTCGAGCAGGGGGCAACTAGCTATGGCTACACCTTC
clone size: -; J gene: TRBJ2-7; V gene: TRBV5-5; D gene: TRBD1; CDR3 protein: CASSLGDRAWEQYF; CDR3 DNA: TGTGCCAGCAGCTTGGGGGACAGGGCGTGGGAGCAGTACTTC
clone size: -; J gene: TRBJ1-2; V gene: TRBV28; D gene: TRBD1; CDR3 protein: CASSLEGARGYTF; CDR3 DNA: TGTGCCAGCAGTTTAGAGGGGGCGCGTGGCTACACCTTC
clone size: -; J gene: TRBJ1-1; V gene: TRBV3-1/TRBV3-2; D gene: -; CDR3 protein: CASSRGNTEAFF; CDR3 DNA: TGTGCCAGCAGCCGAGGGAACACTGAAGCTTTCTTT
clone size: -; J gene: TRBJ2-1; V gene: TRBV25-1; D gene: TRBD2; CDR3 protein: CASRASGSGLVEQFF; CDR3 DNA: TGTGCCAGCAGGGCCAGCGGGAGCGGATTGGTTGAGCAGTTCTTC
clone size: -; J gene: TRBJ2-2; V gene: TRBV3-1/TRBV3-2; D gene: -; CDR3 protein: CASSREGFQREHLNTGELFF; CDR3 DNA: TGTGCCAGCAGTAGAGAGGGCTTCCAAAGGGAACACCTGAACACCGGGGAGCTGTTTTTT
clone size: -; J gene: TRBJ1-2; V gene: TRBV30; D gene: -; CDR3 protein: CAWKGLVDLNYGYTF; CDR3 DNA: TGTGCCTGGAAGGGACTGGTCGATTTAAACTATGGCTACACCTTC
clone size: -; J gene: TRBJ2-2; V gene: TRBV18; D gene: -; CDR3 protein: CASSPLDSNTGELFF; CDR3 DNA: TGTGCCAGCTCACCCTTGGACAGTAACACCGGGGAGCTGTTTTTT
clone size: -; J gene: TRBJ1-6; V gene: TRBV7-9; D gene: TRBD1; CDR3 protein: CASSRQGSPLHF; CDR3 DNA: TGTGCCAGCAGCCGACAGGGGTCACCCCTCCACTTT
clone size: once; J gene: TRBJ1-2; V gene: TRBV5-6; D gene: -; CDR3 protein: CASSLVGPTAEGYTF; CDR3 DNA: TGTGCCAGCAGCTTGGTAGGCCCCACGGCGGAAGGCTACACCTTC
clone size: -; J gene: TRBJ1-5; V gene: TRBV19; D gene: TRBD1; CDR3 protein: CASSLTGEQEPQHF; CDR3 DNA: TGTGCCAGTAGTCTGACAGGGGAACAGGAGCCCCAGCATTTT